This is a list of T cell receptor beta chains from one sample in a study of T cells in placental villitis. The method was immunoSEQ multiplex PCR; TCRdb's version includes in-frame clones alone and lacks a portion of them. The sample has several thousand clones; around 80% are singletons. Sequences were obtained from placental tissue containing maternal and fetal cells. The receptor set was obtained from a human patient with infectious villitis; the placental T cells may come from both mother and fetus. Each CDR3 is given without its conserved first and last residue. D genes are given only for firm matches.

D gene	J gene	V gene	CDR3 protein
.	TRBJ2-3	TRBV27	ASSFSGPRDTQY
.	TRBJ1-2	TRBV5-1	ASMGAIGYT
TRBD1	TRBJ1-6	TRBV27	ASSEDRGTPLH
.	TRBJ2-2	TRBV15	ATSRGLDTGELF
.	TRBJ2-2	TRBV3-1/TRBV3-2	ASSRRGGENTGELF
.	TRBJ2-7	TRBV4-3	ASSQDFAGQRYEQY
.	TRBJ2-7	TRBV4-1	ASSQERVSSYEQY
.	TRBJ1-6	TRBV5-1	ASSFRDNSPLH
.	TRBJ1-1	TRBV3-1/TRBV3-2	ASSPLRDMNTEAF
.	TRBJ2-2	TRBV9	ASSPRDEVPPNTGELF
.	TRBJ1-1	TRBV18	ASSLRRIEAF
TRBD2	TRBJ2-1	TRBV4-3	ASSQGSGGAWEQF
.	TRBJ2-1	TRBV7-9	ASSPPGQIGGQF
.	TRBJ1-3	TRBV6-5	ASRASLGNTIY
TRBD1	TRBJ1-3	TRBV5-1	ASSLGQGPASLGNTIY
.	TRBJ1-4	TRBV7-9	ASSLAATEEKLF
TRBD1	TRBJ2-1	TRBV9	ASSLLPTGANNEQF
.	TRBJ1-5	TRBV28	ASRDDLQGANQPQH
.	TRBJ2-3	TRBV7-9	ASSLGVSGSSTDTQY
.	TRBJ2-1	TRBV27	ASSFYNEQF
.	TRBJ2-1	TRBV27	ASSSSGDNEQF
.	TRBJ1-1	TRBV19	ASSILNRANTEAF
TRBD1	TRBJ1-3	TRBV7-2	ASSSQTGGWNTIY
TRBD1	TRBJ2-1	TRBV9	ASSVGQGSRGNEQF
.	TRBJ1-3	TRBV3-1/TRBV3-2	ASSQGNSGNTIY
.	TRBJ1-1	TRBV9	ASSVAAGLNTEAF